This entry is about one T cell receptor (beta chain). Germline V gene data show CDR1 as SEHNR and CDR2 as FQNEAQ (reference sequence). V was pared by 3 bases and J by 7 bases, with 21 bases between. The CDR3 length is 16 residues. These data originate in a study of shared T cell receptors in the human thymus. Assay used: immunoSEQ multiplex PCR; TCRdb lists only in-frame clones, some missing. This table holds 720,000 or so clones, roughly 85% found once. The same specimen was also included in a second study, on human thymus T cells. That work contributes: Healthy Finnish infants having corrective surgery for congenital heart defects served as donors. The thymus was resected at corrective cardiac surgery. Gene usage for V and J segments appeared biased in thymic and blood repertoires.

Sequenced input: thymocytes. V gene TRBV7-9 combines with J gene TRBJ1-2, with a tentative D call TRBD1 (6 bases). This sequence was found in a girl under three years old with a congenital heart defect. The CDR3 bases are TGTGCCAGCAGCTTGCGTATGGGGGGGCGCGGAGGTGGCTACACCTTC. Its protein product is CASSLRMGGRGGGYTF.